Listed below are T cell receptor beta chains from one sample, sequenced in a study of T-cell reconstitution after alpha-beta-depleted transplantation in children. TCRdb reprocessed the PCR reads via MiXCR and lists one record per CDR3 protein. The data hold 280,000 or so distinct CDR3 sequences, with around 10% observed a single time. The input for sequencing was peripheral blood, taken 180 days after TCRalphabeta/CD19-depleted stem cell transplant. These receptors were collected from a male patient aged 2-15 years who had a stem cell transplant for chronic granulomatous disease, so the T cells may come from the graft donor. Each CDR3 is given with its conserved first and last residue. D genes are given only for firm matches. Size is stated for part of the rows, as once, few or many counts, or as a class when the clone is expanded.

CDR3: CASRPPRVAGAYEQYF
DNA: TGTGCCAGCAGACCCCCTAGAGTAGCGGGAGCCTACGAGCAGTACTTC
V: TRBV28
J: TRBJ2-7
D: TRBD2
length: 16
size: many

CDR3: CASSFQGRAYEQYF
DNA: TGTGCCAGCAGTTTCCAAGGGAGGGCCTACGAGCAGTACTTC
V: TRBV27
J: TRBJ2-7
D: TRBD2
length: 14
size: -

CDR3: CASSLGGTHSNQPQHF
DNA: TGCGCCAGCAGCCTCGGTGGCACCCATAGCAATCAGCCCCAGCATTTT
V: TRBV4-1
J: TRBJ1-5
D: -
length: 16
size: many

CDR3: CASSLVLEGSAETQYF
DNA: TGTGCCAGCAGCTTGGTATTAGAGGGATCCGCGGAGACCCAGTACTTC
V: TRBV5-6
J: TRBJ2-5
D: -
length: 16
size: many

CDR3: CASSPGTGRIEKLFF
DNA: TGCGCCAGCAGCCCTGGGACAGGGCGGATCGAAAAACTGTTTTTT
V: TRBV5-1
J: TRBJ1-4
D: TRBD1
length: 15
size: many

CDR3: CASSQRLAEYNEQFF
DNA: TGTGCCAGCAGCCAGCGACTAGCGGAGTACAATGAGCAGTTCTTC
V: TRBV14
J: TRBJ2-1
D: TRBD2
length: 15
size: -

CDR3: CSVKQWGTDTQYF
DNA: TGCAGCGTTAAACAATGGGGCACAGATACGCAGTATTTT
V: TRBV29-1
J: TRBJ2-3
D: -
length: 13
size: many

CDR3: CASSTGTGPVGQYF
DNA: TGTGCCAGCAGCACCGGGACAGGTCCCGTGGGCCAGTACTTC
V: TRBV7-6
J: TRBJ2-5
D: TRBD1
length: 14
size: many

CDR3: CASSSRAASSYEQYF
DNA: TGCGCCAGCAGCTCCCGGGCCGCGAGCTCCTACGAGCAGTACTTC
V: TRBV5-1
J: TRBJ2-7
D: -
length: 15
size: many

CDR3: CASSQRRGKLDTQYF
DNA: TGTGCCAGCAGTCAACGCCGAGGGAAGTTAGATACGCAGTATTTT
V: TRBV6-1
J: TRBJ2-3
D: -
length: 15
size: -

CDR3: CASSPRFSGYNEQFF
DNA: TGTGCCAGCAGCCCCCGGTTTAGCGGCTACAATGAGCAGTTCTTC
V: TRBV5-4
J: TRBJ2-1
D: -
length: 15
size: -

CDR3: CASSTPRDGRRNEQFF
DNA: TGTGCCAGCAGCACGCCCCGGGACGGACGACGGAATGAGCAGTTCTTC
V: TRBV7-9
J: TRBJ2-1
D: -
length: 16
size: -

CDR3: CASSFGGDYGYTF
DNA: TGTGCCAGCAGTTTTGGAGGGGACTATGGCTACACCTTC
V: TRBV27
J: TRBJ1-2
D: -
length: 13
size: many

CDR3: CASRKGTGYYEQYF
DNA: TGTGCCAGTAGGAAGGGGACGGGATACTACGAGCAGTACTTC
V: TRBV19
J: TRBJ2-7
D: -
length: 14
size: many

CDR3: CATQRENIYNEQFF
DNA: TGTGCCACCCAGCGGGAGAACATCTACAATGAGCAGTTCTTC
V: TRBV27
J: TRBJ2-1
D: TRBD2
length: 14
size: many

CDR3: CASSPLGNGHSPLHF
DNA: TGTGCCAGCAGTCCCCTAGGAAATGGGCATTCACCCCTCCACTTT
V: TRBV28
J: TRBJ1-6
D: -
length: 15
size: few

CDR3: CASSQDGTASGELFF
DNA: TGCGCCAGCAGCCAAGATGGGACAGCCTCCGGGGAGCTGTTTTTT
V: TRBV4-3
J: TRBJ2-2
D: TRBD1
length: 15
size: few

CDR3: CASSLSQMNQPQHF
DNA: TGTGCCAGCAGTTTGTCACAGATGAATCAGCCCCAGCATTTT
V: TRBV12-3/TRBV12-4
J: TRBJ1-5
D: -
length: 14
size: -

CDR3: CSVPVSGMGRTDTQYF
DNA: TGCAGCGTCCCGGTTAGCGGGATGGGGCGCACAGATACGCAGTATTTT
V: TRBV29-1
J: TRBJ2-3
D: TRBD2
length: 16
size: many

CDR3: CSARDRTYEQYF
DNA: TGCAGTGCTAGAGATAGGACATACGAGCAGTACTTC
V: TRBV20-1
J: TRBJ2-7
D: -
length: 12
size: many

CDR3: CASSSAGKELAKNIQYF
DNA: TGTGCCAGCAGCTCAGCCGGGAAAGAACTAGCCAAAAACATTCAGTACTTC
V: TRBV7-2
J: TRBJ2-4
D: -
length: 17
size: many

CDR3: CASSLVGLAGVVYEQYF
DNA: TGCGCCAGCAGCTTGGTGGGACTAGCGGGAGTAGTCTACGAGCAGTACTTC
V: TRBV5-1
J: TRBJ2-7
D: TRBD2
length: 17
size: -

CDR3: CATGRTYNEQFF
DNA: TGTGCCACGGGTCGAACCTACAATGAGCAGTTCTTC
V: TRBV24-1
J: TRBJ2-1
D: -
length: 12
size: many

CDR3: CASSRRRETYNEQFF
DNA: TGTGCCAGCAGTCGAAGGCGTGAAACCTACAATGAGCAGTTCTTC
V: TRBV4-2
J: TRBJ2-1
D: -
length: 15
size: many

CDR3: CASSPLVLSPDEQYF
DNA: TGTGCCAGCTCACCACTTGTCTTGTCCCCTGACGAGCAGTACTTC
V: TRBV18
J: TRBJ2-7
D: -
length: 15
size: many

CDR3: CASSLQRVQGSYEQYF
DNA: TGTGCCAGCAGTCTTCAGCGGGTCCAGGGATCCTACGAGCAGTACTTC
V: TRBV12-3/TRBV12-4
J: TRBJ2-7
D: -
length: 16
size: few

CDR3: CSAGTSGSFSEQFF
DNA: TGCAGCGCTGGGACTAGCGGGAGTTTTAGTGAGCAGTTCTTC
V: TRBV29-1
J: TRBJ2-1
D: TRBD2
length: 14
size: many

CDR3: CASSVSYYNEQFF
DNA: TGTGCCAGTTCCGTTTCATACTACAATGAGCAGTTCTTC
V: TRBV19
J: TRBJ2-1
D: -
length: 13
size: many

CDR3: CASSQEAAEETQYF
DNA: TGCGCCAGCAGCCAAGAAGCCGCGGAAGAGACCCAGTACTTC
V: TRBV4-3
J: TRBJ2-5
D: -
length: 14
size: many

CDR3: CSARGPDANTEAFF
DNA: TGCAGTGCTAGAGGTCCGGACGCGAACACTGAAGCTTTCTTT
V: TRBV20-1
J: TRBJ1-1
D: -
length: 14
size: -

CDR3: CASSQEGQGAFYGYTF
DNA: TGCGCCAGCAGCCAAGAGGGACAGGGGGCTTTCTATGGCTACACCTTC
V: TRBV4-1
J: TRBJ1-2
D: TRBD1
length: 16
size: many

CDR3: CASSVAQWAHTGELFF
DNA: TGTGCCAGCAGCGTAGCCCAATGGGCCCACACCGGGGAGCTGTTTTTT
V: TRBV9
J: TRBJ2-2
D: -
length: 16
size: many

CDR3: CASTSPLGTSGYNEQFF
DNA: TGTGCCAGCACCAGCCCCCTTGGGACTAGCGGATACAATGAGCAGTTCTTC
V: TRBV6-2/TRBV6-3
J: TRBJ2-1
D: TRBD2
length: 17
size: many

CDR3: CASSFQGQGADSPLHF
DNA: TGTGCCAGCAGTTTCCAGGGACAGGGGGCTGATTCACCCCTCCACTTT
V: TRBV27
J: TRBJ1-6
D: TRBD1
length: 16
size: many

CDR3: CASRTEGKRNEQYF
DNA: TGTGCCAGCAGGACAGAGGGGAAGCGTAACGAGCAGTACTTC
V: TRBV12-3/TRBV12-4
J: TRBJ2-7
D: -
length: 14
size: many

CDR3: CSVAWGADTQYF
DNA: TGCAGCGTGGCGTGGGGGGCGGATACGCAGTATTTT
V: TRBV29-1
J: TRBJ2-3
D: -
length: 12
size: many

CDR3: CASSLGLAGGNTGELFF
DNA: TGCGCCAGCAGCCTCGGACTAGCGGGAGGGAACACCGGGGAGCTGTTTTTT
V: TRBV5-1
J: TRBJ2-2
D: TRBD2
length: 17
size: many

CDR3: CASSLGPEQFF
DNA: TGTGCCAGCAGCTTGGGTCCAGAGCAGTTCTTC
V: TRBV7-9
J: TRBJ2-1
D: -
length: 11
size: many

CDR3: CASSLGAGVNEKLFF
DNA: TGCGCCAGCAGCTTGGGTGCAGGGGTTAATGAAAAACTGTTTTTT
V: TRBV5-1
J: TRBJ1-4
D: -
length: 15
size: many

CDR3: CAWSVLRLFGGNTGELFF
DNA: TGTGCCTGGAGTGTATTAAGGCTGTTCGGGGGGAACACCGGGGAGCTGTTTTTT
V: TRBV30
J: TRBJ2-2
D: -
length: 18
size: many

CDR3: CASSLVLTGRTGELFF
DNA: TGCGCCAGCAGCTTGGTTCTAACGGGACGGACCGGGGAGCTGTTTTTT
V: TRBV5-1
J: TRBJ2-2
D: -
length: 16
size: -

CDR3: CAWSVLWSTGELFF
DNA: TGTGCCTGGAGTGTACTTTGGAGCACCGGGGAGCTGTTTTTT
V: TRBV30
J: TRBJ2-2
D: -
length: 14
size: few